This T cell receptor beta chain was profiled in a study of T cell repertoires in cytomegalovirus infection. General study results and limits: The ex vivo response showed dominance by HLA-C-restricted CMV-specific TCR beta clonotypes.

A remark on this clonotype: Antigen specificity is unknown.

The germline CDR1 and CDR2 sequences are LNHDA and SQIVND (reference sequence). This CDR3 is 14 amino acids long. Germline trimming cut 4 bases from V and 8 bases from J; bases unmatched to any gene: 4. TCRdb re-called the reads with MiXCR, one entry per CDR3 protein. Of 370,000 or so distinct CDR3 sequences detected, about 34% appear once; the ten largest clones hold roughly 14%. This specimen was cultured PBMCs, taken from culture after CMV antigen stimulation. This TCR was sampled from a human donor in good health (CMV status not recorded). Some clones in this sample may be carry-over from other donors' samples. The chain couples TRBV19 to TRBJ2-1; 11 bases match TRBD1. The CDR3: CASSKGQGDDEQFF. Written as DNA, the CDR3 is TGTGCCAGTAGTAAGGGACAGGGGGACGATGAGCAGTTCTTC.